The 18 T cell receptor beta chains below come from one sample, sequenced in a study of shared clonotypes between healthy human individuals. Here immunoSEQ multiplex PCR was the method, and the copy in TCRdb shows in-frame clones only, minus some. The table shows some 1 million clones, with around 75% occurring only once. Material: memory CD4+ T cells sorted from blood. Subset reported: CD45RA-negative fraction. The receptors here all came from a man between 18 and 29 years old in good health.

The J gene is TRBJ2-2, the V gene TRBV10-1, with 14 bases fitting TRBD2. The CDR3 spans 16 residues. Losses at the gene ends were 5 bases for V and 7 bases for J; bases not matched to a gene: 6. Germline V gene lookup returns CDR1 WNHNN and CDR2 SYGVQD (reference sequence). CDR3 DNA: TGCGCCAGCAGTCAGGGACTAGCGGGAGTTAACGGGGAGCTGTTTTTT. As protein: CASSQGLAGVNGELFF.

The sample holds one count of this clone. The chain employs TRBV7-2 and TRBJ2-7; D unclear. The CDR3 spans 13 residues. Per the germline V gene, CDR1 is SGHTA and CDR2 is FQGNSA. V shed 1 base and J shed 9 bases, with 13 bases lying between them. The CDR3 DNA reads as TGTGCCAGCAGCTTAGAAACCCCTGTGGGGCAGTACTTC. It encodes CASSLETPVGQYF.

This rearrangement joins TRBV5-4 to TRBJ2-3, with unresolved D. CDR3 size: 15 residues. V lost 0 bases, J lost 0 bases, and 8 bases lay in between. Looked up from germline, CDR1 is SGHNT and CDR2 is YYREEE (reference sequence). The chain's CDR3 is CASSLGGASTDTQYF. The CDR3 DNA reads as TGTGCCAGCAGCTTGGGTGGCGCGAGCACAGATACGCAGTATTTT.

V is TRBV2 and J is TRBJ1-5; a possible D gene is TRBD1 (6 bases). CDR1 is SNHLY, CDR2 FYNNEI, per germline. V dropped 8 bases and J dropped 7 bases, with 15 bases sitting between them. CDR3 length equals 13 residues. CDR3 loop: CASGKGGEQPQHF. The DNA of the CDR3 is TGTGCCAGCGGGAAAGGGGGGGAACAGCCCCAGCATTTT.

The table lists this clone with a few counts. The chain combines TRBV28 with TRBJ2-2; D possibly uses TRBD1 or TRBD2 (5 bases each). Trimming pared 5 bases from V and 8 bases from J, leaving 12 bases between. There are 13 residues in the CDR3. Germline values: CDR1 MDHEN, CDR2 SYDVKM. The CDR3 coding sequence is TGTGCCAGCAGTCTCGGGACCGCTGGGGAGCTGTTTTTT. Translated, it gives CASSLGTAGELFF.

The chain's CDR3 is CASSLDMAAGPQFF. DNA of the CDR3: TGTGCCAGCAGCTTAGATATGGCAGCCGGACCACAGTTCTTC. V usage is TRBV11-2 and J usage is TRBJ2-1; D is undetermined. The CDR3 covers 14 residues. The germline CDR1 and CDR2 sequences are SGHAT and FQNNGV. V lost 0 bases to trimming and J lost 13 bases, with 16 bases between them.

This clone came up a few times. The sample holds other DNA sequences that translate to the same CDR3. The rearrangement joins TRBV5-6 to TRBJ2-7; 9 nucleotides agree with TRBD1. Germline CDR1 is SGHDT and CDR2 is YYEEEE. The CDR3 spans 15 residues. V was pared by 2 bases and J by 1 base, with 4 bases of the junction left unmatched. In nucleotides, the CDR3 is TGTGCCAGCAGCTTCGGGACAGGGAGTTCCTACGAGCAGTACTTC. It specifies CASSFGTGSSYEQYF. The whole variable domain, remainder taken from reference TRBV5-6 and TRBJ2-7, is DAGVTQSPTHLIKTRGQQVTLRCSPKSGHDTVSWYQQALGQGPQFIFQYYEEEERQRGNFPDRFSGHQFPNYSSELNVNALLLGDSALYLCASSFGTGSSYEQYFGPGTRLTVT.

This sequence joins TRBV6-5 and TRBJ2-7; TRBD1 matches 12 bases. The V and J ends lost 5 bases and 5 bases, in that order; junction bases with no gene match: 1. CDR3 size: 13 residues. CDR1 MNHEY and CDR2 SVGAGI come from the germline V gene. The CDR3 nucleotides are TGTGCCAGCAGTCGGGACAGGGGGCACGAGCAGTACTTC. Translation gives CASSRDRGHEQYF.

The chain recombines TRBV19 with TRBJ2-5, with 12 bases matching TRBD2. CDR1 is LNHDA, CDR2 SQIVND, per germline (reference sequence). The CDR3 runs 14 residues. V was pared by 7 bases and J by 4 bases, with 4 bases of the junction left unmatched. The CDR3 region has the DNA TGTGCCAGTAAGCCTAGCGGGAGGGCAGAGACCCAGTACTTC. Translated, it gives CASKPSGRAETQYF.

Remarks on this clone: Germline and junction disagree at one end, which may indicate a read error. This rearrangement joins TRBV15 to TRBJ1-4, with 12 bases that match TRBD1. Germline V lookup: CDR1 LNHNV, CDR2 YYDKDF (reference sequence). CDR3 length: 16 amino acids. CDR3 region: CAARSGQGAFGEKLFF. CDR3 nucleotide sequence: TGTGCCGCCAGATCGGGACAGGGGGCATTTGGGGAAAAACTGTTTTTT.

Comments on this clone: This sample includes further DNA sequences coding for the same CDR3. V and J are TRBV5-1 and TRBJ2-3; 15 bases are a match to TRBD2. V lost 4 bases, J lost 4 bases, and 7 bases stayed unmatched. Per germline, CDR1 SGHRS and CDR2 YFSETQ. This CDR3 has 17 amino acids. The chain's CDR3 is CASSLGTSGGKADTQYF. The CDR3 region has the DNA TGCGCCAGCAGCCTGGGGACTAGCGGGGGGAAGGCAGATACGCAGTATTTT.

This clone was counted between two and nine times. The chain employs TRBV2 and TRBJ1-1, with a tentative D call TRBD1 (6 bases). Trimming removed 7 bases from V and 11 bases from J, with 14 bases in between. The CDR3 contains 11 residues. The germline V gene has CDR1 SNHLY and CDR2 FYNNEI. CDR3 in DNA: TGTGCCAGCAACCGAGGGGGGACCGCTTTCTTT. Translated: CASNRGGTAFF.

CDR3 nucleotides: TGTGCCAGCAGTTTACGACCGATCAGGGAGACCCAGTACTTC. Translating it yields CASSLRPIRETQYF. The V call is TRBV28, the J call TRBJ2-5, with D uncertain. The germline V gene encodes CDR1 MDHEN and CDR2 SYDVKM. The V and J ends lost 2 bases and 5 bases respectively, with 12 bases between them. CDR3 length equals 14 residues.

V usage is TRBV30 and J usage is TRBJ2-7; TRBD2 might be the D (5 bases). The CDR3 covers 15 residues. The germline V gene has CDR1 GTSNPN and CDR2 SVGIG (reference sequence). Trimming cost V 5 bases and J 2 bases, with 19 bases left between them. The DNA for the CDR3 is TGTGCCTGGCGCCGGGCCAGCGGTATTACCTACGAGCAGTACTTC. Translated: CAWRRASGITYEQYF.

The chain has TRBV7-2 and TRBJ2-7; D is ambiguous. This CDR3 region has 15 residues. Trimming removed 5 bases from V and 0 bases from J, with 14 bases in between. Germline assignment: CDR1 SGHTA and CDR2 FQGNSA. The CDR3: CASSPRTTSSYEQYF. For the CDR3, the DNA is TGTGCCAGCAGCCCGAGGACCACCAGCTCCTACGAGCAGTACTTC.

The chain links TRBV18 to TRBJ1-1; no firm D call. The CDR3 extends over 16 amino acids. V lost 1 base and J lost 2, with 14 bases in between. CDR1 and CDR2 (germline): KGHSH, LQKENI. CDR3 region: CASSPRQAWSNTEAFF. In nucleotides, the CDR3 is TGTGCCAGCTCACCACGTCAGGCCTGGAGTAACACTGAAGCTTTCTTT.

The CDR3 sequence is CASSLHENSNQPQHF. The CDR3 DNA sequence: TGTGCCAGCAGCTTACATGAGAATAGCAATCAGCCCCAGCATTTT. J is TRBJ1-5 and V is TRBV7-2; no definite D call. V lost 2 bases, J lost 0 bases, and 8 bases lay in between. Germline V gene lookup returns CDR1 SGHTA and CDR2 FQGNSA. The length of the CDR3 is 15 residues.

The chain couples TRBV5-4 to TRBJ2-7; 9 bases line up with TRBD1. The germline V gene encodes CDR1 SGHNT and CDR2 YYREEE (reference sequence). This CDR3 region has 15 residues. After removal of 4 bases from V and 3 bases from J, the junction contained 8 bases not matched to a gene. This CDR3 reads CASSEGGQGYYEQYF. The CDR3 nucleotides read TGTGCCAGCAGCGAGGGGGGACAGGGATACTACGAGCAGTACTTC.